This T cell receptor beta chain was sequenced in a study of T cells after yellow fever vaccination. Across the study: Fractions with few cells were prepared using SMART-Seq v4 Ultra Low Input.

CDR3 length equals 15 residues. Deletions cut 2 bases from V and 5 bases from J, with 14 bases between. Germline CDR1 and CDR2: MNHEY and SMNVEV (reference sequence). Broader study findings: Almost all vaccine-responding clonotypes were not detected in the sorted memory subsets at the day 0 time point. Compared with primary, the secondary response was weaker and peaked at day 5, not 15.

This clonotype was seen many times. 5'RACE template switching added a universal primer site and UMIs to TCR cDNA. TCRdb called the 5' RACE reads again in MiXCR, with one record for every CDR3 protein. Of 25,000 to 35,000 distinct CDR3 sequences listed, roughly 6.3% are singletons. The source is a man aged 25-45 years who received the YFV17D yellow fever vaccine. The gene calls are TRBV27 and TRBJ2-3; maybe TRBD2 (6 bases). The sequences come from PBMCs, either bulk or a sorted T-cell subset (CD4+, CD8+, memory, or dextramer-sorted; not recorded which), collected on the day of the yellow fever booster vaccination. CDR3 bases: TGTGCCAGCAGTTTACGCGGGAAAGGTGGAGATACGCAGTATTTT. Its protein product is CASSLRGKGGDTQYF.